The sequence of this T cell receptor beta chain was determined in a study of shared clonotypes between healthy human individuals. The assay ran at deep level. Method: immunoSEQ multiplex PCR; TCRdb's copy keeps in-frame clones and lacks some. The table shows some 800,000 clones, with about 91% occurring only once. Trimming removed 3 bases at V and 0 bases at J, with 9 bases between. CDR3 length equals 14 residues. Looked up from germline, CDR1 is LNHDA and CDR2 is SQIVND (reference sequence). Only CD45RO-negative cells positively selected for CCR7 counted as naive CD8 cells, so terminally differentiated effector memory CD45RA+ cells were excluded.

The receptor was isolated from a young man in good health. The chain joins TRBV19 to TRBJ2-7, with D possibly being TRBD2 (5 bases). The sequenced sample consisted of naive CD8+ T cells sorted from blood. This chain's CDR3 is CASSMFGSSYEQYF. CDR3 bases: TGTGCCAGTAGTATGTTTGGGAGCTCCTACGAGCAGTACTTC.